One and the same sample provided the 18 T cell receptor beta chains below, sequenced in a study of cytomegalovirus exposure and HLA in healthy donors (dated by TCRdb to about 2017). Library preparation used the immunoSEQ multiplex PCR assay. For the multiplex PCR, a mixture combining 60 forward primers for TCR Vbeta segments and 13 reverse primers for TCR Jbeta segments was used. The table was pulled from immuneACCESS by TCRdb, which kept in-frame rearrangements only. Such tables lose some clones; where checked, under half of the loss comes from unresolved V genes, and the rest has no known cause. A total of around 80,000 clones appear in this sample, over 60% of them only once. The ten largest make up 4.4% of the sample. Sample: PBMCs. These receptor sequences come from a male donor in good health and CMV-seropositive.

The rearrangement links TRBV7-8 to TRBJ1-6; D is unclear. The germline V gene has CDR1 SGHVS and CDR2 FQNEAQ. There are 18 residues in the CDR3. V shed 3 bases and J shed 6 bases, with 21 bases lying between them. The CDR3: CASSLTPKSAVGNSPLHF. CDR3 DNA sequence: TGTGCCAGCAGCTTGACCCCCAAGAGCGCGGTCGGTAATTCACCCCTCCACTTT. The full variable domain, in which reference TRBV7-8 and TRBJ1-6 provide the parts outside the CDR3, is GAGVSQSPRYKVAKRGQDVALRCDPISGHVSLFWYQQALGQGPEFLTYFQNEAQLDKSGLPSDRFFAERPEGSVSTLKIQRTQQEDSAVYLCASSLTPKSAVGNSPLHFGNGTRLTVT.

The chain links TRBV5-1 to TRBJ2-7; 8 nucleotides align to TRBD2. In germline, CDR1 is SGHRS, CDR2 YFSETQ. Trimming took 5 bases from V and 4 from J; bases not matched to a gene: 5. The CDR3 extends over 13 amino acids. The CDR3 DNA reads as TGCGCCAGCAGTTTCCGGGAGGGGTACGAGCAGTACTTC. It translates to CASSFREGYEQYF.

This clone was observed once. CDR3 region: CASSLTPTGIANEQFF. The CDR3 DNA follows: TGCGCCAGCAGCTTGACCCCGACAGGGATAGCCAATGAGCAGTTCTTC. The rearrangement uses TRBV5-1 and TRBJ2-1; 7 nucleotides match TRBD1. CDR3 length equals 16 residues. CDR1 is SGHRS, CDR2 YFSETQ, per germline. The V gene end was trimmed by 1 base and the J gene end by 6 bases; junction bases not matched to a gene: 10.

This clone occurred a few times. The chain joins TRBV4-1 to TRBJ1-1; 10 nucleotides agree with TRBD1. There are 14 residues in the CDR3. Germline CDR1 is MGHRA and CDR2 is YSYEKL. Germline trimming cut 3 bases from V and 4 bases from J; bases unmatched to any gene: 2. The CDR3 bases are TGCGCCAGCAGCCAGGACAGGGGGACCACTGAAGCTTTCTTT. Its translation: CASSQDRGTTEAFF.

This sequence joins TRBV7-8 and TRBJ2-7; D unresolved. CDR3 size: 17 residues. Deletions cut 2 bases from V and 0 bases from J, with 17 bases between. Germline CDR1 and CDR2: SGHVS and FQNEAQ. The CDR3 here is CASSLRPKVPSSYEQYF. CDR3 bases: TGTGCCAGCAGCTTAAGACCTAAAGTCCCTAGCTCCTACGAGCAGTACTTC.

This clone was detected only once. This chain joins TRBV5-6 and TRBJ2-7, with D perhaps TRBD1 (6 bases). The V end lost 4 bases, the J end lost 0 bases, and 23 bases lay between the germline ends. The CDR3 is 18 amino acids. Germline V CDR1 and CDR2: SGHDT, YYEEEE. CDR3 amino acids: CASSRYRVQGSHSYEQYF. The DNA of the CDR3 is TGTGCCAGCAGCCGATATCGAGTACAGGGTTCTCACTCCTACGAGCAGTACTTC.

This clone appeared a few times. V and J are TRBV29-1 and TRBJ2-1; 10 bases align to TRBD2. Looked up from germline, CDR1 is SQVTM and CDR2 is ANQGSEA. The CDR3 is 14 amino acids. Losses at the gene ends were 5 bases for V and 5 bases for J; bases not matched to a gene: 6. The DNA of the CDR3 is TGCAGCGTTCGAGCGGGAGGGTACCACAATGAGCAGTTCTTC. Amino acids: CSVRAGGYHNEQFF.

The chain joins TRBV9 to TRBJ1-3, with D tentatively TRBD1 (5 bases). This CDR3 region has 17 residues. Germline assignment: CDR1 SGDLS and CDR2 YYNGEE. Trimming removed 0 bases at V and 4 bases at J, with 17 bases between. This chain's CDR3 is CASSVALGGNRGNTIYF. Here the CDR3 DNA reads TGTGCCAGCAGCGTAGCCCTGGGGGGAAACAGGGGAAACACCATATATTTT.

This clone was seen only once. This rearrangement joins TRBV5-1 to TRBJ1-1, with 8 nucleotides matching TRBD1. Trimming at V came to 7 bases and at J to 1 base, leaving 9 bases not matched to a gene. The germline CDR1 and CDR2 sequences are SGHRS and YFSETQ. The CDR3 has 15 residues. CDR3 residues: CASGFSGTGNTEAFF. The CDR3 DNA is TGCGCCAGCGGATTTTCCGGGACAGGGAACACTGAAGCTTTCTTT.

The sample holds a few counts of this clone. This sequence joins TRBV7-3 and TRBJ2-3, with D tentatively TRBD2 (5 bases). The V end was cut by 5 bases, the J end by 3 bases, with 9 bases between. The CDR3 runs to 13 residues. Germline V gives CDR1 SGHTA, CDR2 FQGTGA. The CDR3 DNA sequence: TGTGCCAGCAGCCCCGGGGTTACAGATACGCAGTATTTT. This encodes CASSPGVTDTQYF.

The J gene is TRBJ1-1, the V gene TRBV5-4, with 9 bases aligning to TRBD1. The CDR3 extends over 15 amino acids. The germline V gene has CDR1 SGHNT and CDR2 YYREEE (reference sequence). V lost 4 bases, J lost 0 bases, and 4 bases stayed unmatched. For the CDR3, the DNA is TGTGCCAGCAGCACAGGGGGCATCATGAACACTGAAGCTTTCTTT. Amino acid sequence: CASSTGGIMNTEAFF.

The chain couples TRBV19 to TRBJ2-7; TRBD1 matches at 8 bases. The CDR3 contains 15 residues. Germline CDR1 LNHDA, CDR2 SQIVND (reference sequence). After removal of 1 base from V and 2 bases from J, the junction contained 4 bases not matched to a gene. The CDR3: CASSIATGAPYEQYF. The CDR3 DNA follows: TGTGCCAGTAGTATAGCGACAGGGGCCCCCTACGAGCAGTACTTC.

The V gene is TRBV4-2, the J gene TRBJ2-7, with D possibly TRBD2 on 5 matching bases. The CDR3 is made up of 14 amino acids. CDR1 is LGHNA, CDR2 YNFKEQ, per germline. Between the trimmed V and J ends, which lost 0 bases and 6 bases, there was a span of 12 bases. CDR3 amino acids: CASSQDTGSGEQYF. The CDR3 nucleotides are TGTGCCAGCAGCCAAGATACGGGAAGTGGCGAGCAGTACTTC.

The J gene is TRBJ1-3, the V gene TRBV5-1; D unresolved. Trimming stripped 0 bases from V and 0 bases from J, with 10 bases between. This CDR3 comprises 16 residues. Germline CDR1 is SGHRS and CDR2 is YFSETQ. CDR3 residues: CASSLALPSSGNTIYF. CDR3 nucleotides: TGCGCCAGCAGCTTGGCGCTGCCGAGCTCTGGAAACACCATATATTTT. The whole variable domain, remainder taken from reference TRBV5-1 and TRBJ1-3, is KAGVTQTPRYLIKTRGQQVTLSCSPISGHRSVSWYQQTPGQGLQFLFEYFSETQRNKGNFPGRFSGRQFSNSRSEMNVSTLELGDSALYLCASSLALPSSGNTIYFGEGSWLTVV.

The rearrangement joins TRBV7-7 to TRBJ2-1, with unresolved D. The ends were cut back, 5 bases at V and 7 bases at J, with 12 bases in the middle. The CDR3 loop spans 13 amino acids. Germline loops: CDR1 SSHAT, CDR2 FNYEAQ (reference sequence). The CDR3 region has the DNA TGTGCCAGCAGCCTGGAGCTGTGGAATGAGCAGTTCTTC. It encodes CASSLELWNEQFF.

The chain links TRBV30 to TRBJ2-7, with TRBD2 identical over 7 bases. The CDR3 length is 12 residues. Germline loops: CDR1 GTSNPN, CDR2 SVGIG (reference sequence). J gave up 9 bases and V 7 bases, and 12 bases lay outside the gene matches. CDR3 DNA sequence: TGTGCCTTATCGCCGGGGGGAAGAGGGCAGTACTTC. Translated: CALSPGGRGQYF.

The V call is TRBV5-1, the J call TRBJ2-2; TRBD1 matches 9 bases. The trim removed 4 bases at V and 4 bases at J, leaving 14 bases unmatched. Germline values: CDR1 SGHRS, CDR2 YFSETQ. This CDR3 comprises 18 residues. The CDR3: CASSLGQGSGLPTGELFF. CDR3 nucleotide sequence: TGCGCCAGCAGCCTAGGACAGGGGAGCGGCCTTCCCACCGGGGAGCTGTTTTTT. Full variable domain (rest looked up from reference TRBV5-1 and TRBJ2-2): KAGVTQTPRYLIKTRGQQVTLSCSPISGHRSVSWYQQTPGQGLQFLFEYFSETQRNKGNFPGRFSGRQFSNSRSEMNVSTLELGDSALYLCASSLGQGSGLPTGELFFGEGSRLTVL.

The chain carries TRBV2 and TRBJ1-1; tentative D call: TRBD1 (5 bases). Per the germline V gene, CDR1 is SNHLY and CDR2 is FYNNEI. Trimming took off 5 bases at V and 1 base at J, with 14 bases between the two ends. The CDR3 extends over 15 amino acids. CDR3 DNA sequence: TGTGCCAGCAGTTTCCAGGGATCCGGGAACACTGAAGCTTTCTTT. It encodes CASSFQGSGNTEAFF.